This TCR beta chain is from a study of human T cells and chemical hapten exposure. TCRdb re-called the RACE reads with MiXCR, one entry per CDR3 protein. Here the sample spans 95,000 or so distinct CDR3 sequences, approximately 10% being singletons. Time point here: patch test 2, 6 weeks after DPC sensitization. Treatment: therapeutic diphenylcyclopropenone sensitization with weekly scalp DPC. The sample consisted of whole blood, taken in connection with sensitization to the hapten diphenylcyclopropenone (DPC). The source of this sequence is a woman aged 40 to 50 with alopecia areata. Some clones in this sample may be carry-over from other donors' samples.

The CDR3 region has the DNA TGTGCCAGCAGCTCGGGACTAGCTAAAAACATTCAGTACTTC. Translating it yields CASSSGLAKNIQYF. The chain combines TRBV13 with TRBJ2-4; 9 bases are shared with TRBD2. CDR1 PRHDT and CDR2 FYEKMQ come from the germline V gene (reference sequence). This CDR3 comprises 14 residues. Germline trimming cut 4 bases from V and 4 bases from J; bases unmatched to any gene: 2.